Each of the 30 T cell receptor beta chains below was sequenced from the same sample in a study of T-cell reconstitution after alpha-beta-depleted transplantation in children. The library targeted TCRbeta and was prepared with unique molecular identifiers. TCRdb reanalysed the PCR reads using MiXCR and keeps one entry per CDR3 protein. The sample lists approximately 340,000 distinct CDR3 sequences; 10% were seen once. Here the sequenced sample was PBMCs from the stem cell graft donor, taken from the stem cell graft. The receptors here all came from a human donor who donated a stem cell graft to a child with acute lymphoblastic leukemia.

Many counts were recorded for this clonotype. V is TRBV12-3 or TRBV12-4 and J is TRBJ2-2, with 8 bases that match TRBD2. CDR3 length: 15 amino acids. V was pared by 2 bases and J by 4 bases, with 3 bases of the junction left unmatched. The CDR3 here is CASSLSGRATGELFF. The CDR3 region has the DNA TGTGCCAGCAGTTTATCCGGGAGGGCCACCGGGGAGCTGTTTTTT.

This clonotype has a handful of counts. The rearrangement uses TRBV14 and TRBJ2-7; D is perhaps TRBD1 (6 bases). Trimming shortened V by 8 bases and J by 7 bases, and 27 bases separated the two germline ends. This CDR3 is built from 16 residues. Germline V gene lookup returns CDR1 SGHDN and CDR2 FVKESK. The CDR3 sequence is CASGPFPAGVSREQYF. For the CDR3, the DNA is TGTGCCAGCGGCCCCTTCCCGGCAGGGGTCTCGCGGGAGCAGTACTTC.

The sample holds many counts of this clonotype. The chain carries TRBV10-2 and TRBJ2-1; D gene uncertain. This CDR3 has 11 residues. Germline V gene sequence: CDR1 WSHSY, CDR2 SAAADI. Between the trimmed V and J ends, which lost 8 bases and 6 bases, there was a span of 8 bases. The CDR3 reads CASSPSNEQFF. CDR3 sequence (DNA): TGCGCCAGCTCCCCTAGCAATGAGCAGTTCTTC.

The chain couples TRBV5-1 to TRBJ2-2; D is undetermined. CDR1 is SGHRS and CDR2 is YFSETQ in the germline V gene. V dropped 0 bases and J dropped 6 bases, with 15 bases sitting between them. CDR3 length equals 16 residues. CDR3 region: CASSLVGFSKAGELFF. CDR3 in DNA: TGCGCCAGCAGCTTGGTCGGCTTTTCAAAGGCCGGGGAGCTGTTTTTT.

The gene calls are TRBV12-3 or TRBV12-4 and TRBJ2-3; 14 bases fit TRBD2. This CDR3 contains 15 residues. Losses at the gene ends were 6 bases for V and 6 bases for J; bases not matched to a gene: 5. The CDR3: CASRPTSGRADTQYF. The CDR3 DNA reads TGTGCCAGCAGGCCGACTAGCGGGAGGGCCGATACGCAGTATTTT.

Here the CDR3 reads CASSLSSVAGGPYEQYF. The CDR3 coding sequence is TGTGCCAGCAGTTTATCGTCGGTAGCGGGAGGTCCCTACGAGCAGTACTTC. The V and J genes are TRBV27 and TRBJ2-7; TRBD2 matches 10 bases. CDR1 and CDR2 from the germline V gene are MNHEY and SMNVEV (reference sequence). V dropped 0 bases and J dropped 2; count of bases not matched to a gene: 7. The CDR3 covers 17 residues.

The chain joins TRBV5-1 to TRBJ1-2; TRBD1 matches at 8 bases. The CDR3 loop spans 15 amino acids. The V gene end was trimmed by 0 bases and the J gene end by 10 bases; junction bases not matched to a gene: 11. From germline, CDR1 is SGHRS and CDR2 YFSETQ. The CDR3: CASSLAEGRGQDYTF. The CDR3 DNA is TGCGCCAGCAGCTTGGCCGAAGGCAGGGGGCAGGACTACACCTTC. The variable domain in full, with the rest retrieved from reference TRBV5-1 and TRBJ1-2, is KAGVTQTPRYLIKTRGQQVTLSCSPISGHRSVSWYQQTPGQGLQFLFEYFSETQRNKGNFPGRFSGRQFSNSRSEMNVSTLELGDSALYLCASSLAEGRGQDYTFGSGTRLTVV.

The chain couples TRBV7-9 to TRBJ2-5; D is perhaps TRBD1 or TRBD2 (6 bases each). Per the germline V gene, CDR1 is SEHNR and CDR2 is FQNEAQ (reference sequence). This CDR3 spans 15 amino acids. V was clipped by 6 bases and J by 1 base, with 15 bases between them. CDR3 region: CASRPTGTFQETQYF. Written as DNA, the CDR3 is TGTGCCAGCAGACCAACAGGGACTTTCCAAGAGACCCAGTACTTC.

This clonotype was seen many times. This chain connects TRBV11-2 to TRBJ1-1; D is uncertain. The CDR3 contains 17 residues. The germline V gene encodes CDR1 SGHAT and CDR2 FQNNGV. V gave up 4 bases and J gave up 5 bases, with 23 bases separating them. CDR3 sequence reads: CASSSSRMMVWQTEAFF. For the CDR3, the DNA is TGTGCCAGCAGCTCGTCCCGGATGATGGTTTGGCAGACTGAAGCTTTCTTT.

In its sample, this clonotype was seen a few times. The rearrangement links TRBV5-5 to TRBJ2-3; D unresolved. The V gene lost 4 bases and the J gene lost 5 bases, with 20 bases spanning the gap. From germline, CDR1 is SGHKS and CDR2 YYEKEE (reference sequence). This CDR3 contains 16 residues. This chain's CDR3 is CASSLGRRLSQDTQYF. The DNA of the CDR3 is TGTGCCAGCAGCCTAGGCAGGCGTCTTTCCCAAGATACGCAGTATTTT.

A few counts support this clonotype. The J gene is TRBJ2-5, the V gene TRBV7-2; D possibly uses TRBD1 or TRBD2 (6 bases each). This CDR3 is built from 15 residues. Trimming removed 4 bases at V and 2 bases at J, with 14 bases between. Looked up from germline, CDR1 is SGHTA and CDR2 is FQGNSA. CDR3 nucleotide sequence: TGTGCCAGCAGCTGGGATCAGGGGAGGCAAGAGACCCAGTACTTC. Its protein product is CASSWDQGRQETQYF.

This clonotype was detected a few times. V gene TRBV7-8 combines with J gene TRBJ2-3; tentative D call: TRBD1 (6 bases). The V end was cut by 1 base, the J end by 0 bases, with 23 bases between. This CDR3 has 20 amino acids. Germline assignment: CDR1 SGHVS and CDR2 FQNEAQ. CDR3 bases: TGTGCCAGCAGCTTAGTTTACAGGGTGGGCCCCACAACTAGCACAGATACGCAGTATTTT. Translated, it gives CASSLVYRVGPTTSTDTQYF.

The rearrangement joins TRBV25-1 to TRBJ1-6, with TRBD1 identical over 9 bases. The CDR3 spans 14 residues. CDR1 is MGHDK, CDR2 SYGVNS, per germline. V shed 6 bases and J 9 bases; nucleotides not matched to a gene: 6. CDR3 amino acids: CASSDDRGISPLHF. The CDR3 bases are TGTGCCAGCAGCGACGACAGGGGGATTTCACCCCTCCACTTT. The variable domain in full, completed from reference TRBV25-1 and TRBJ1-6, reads EADIYQTPRYLVIGTGKKITLECSQTMGHDKMYWYQQDPGMELHLIHYSYGVNSTEKGDLSSESTVSRIRTEHFPLTLESARPSHTSQYLCASSDDRGISPLHFGNGTRLTVT.

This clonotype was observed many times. CDR3 residues: CASSLRISGDEQFF. CDR3 nucleotide sequence: TGTGCCAGCAGTTTAAGGATCTCTGGGGATGAGCAGTTCTTC. J is TRBJ2-1 and V is TRBV7-8; D call uncertain. Deletions cut 6 bases from V and 8 bases from J, with 17 bases between. Germline loops: CDR1 SGHVS, CDR2 FQNEAQ. This CDR3 has 14 amino acids.

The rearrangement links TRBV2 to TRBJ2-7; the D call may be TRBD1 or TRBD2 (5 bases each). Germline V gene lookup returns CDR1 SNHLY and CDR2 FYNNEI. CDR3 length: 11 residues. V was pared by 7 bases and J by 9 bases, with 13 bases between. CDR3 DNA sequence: TGTGCCAGCACTGGGGGAGACGGGCAGTACTTC. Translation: CASTGGDGQYF.

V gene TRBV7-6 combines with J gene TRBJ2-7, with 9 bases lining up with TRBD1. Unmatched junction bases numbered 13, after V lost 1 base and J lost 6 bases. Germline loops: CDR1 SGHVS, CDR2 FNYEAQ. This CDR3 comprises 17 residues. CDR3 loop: CASSLGRLGDRAAEQYF. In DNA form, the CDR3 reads TGTGCCAGCAGCTTAGGGCGGCTTGGGGACAGGGCCGCCGAGCAGTACTTC.

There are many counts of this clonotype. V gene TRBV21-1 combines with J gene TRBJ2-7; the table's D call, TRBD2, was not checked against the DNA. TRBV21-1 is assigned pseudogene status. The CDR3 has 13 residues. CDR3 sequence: CASATRTSGRAPF. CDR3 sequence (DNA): TGTGCCAGCGCCACCAGGACTAGCGGGAGGGCCCCCTTC.

This chain's CDR3 is CASRLTSGAYNEQFF. The CDR3, as DNA: TGTGCCAGCAGGTTGACTAGCGGAGCTTACAATGAGCAGTTCTTC. The chain combines TRBV7-9 with TRBJ2-1; 9 nucleotides line up with TRBD2. Germline-derived CDR1 and CDR2 are SEHNR and FQNEAQ (reference sequence). This CDR3 comprises 15 residues. With 6 bases clipped from V and 4 bases from J, the junction kept 7 bases outside the gene matches.

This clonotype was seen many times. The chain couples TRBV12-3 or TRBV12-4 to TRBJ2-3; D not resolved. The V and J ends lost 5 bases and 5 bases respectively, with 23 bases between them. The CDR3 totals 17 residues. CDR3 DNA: TGTGCCAGCAGTCCCGGCACGTGGTTCGAAGCGTTAGATACGCAGTATTTT. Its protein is CASSPGTWFEALDTQYF.

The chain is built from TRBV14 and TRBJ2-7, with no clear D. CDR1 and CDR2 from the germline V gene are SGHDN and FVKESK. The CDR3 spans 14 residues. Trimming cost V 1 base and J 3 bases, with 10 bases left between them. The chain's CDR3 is CASSQGVIGYEQYF. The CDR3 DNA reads TGTGCCAGCAGCCAAGGCGTCATCGGCTACGAGCAGTACTTC.

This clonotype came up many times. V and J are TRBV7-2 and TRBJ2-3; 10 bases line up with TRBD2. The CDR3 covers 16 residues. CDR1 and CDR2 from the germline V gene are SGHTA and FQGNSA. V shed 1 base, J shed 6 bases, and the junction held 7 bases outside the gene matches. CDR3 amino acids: CASSLVWASGSDTQYF. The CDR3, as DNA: TGTGCCAGCAGCTTAGTTTGGGCTAGCGGGAGCGATACGCAGTATTTT.

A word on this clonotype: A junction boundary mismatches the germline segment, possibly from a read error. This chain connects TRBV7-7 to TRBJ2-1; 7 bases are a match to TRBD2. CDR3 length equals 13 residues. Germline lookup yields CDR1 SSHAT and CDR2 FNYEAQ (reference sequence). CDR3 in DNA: TGTGCTAGCAGCGCAAGCGGGGCCTATGAGCAGTTCTTC. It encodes CASSASGAYEQFF. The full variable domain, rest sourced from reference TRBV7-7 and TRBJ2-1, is GAGVSQSPRYKVTKRGQDVTLRCDPISSHATLYWYQQALGQGPEFLTYFNYEAQPDKSGLPSDRFSAERPEGSISTLTIQRTEQRDSAMYRCASSASGAYEQFFGPGTRLTVL.

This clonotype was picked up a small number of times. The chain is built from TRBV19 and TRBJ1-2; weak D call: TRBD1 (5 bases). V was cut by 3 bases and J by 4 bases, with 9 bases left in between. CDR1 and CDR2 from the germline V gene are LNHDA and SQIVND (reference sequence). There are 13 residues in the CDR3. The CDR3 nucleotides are TGTGCCAGTAGTATGCGGCAGGGCTATGGCTACACCTTC. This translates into CASSMRQGYGYTF.

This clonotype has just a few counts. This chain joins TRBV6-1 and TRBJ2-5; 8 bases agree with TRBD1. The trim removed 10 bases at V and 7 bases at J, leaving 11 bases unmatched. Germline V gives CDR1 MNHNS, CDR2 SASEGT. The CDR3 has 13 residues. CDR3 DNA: TGTGCCACCCAGGGGGCAGCAGTAGGGACCCAGTACTTC. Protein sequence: CATQGAAVGTQYF.

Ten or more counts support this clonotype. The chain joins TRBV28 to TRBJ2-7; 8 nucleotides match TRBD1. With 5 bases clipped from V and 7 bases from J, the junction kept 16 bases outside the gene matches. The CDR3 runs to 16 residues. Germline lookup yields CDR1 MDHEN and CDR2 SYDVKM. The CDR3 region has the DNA TGTGCCAGCAGTGCCCCCGGGACAGGAGTCTGGTTTGAGCAGTACTTC. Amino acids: CASSAPGTGVWFEQYF.

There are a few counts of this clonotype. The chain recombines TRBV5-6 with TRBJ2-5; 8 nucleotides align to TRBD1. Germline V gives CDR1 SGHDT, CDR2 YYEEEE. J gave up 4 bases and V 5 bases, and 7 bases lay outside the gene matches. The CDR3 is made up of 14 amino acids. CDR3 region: CASSSQGGTETQYF. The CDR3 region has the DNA TGTGCCAGCAGTTCACAGGGGGGTACAGAGACCCAGTACTTC.

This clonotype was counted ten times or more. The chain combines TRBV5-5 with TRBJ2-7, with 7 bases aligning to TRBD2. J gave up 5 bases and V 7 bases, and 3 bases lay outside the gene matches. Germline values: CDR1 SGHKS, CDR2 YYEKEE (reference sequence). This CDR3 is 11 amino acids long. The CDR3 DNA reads TGTGCCAGCCAGGCGGGGGACGAGCAGTACTTC. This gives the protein CASQAGDEQYF.

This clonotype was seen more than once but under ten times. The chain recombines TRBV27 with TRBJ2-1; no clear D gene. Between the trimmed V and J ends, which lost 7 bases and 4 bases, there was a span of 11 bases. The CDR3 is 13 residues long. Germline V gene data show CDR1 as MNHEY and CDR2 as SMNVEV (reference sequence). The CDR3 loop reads CASMHLGYNEQFF. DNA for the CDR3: TGTGCCAGCATGCACTTAGGGTACAATGAGCAGTTCTTC.

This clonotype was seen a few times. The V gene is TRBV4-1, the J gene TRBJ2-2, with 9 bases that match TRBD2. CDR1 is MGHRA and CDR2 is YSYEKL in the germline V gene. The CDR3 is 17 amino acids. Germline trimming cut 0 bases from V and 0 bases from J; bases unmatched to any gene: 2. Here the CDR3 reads CASSQDLAGSNTGELFF. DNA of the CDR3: TGCGCCAGCAGCCAAGACCTAGCGGGGTCGAACACCGGGGAGCTGTTTTTT.

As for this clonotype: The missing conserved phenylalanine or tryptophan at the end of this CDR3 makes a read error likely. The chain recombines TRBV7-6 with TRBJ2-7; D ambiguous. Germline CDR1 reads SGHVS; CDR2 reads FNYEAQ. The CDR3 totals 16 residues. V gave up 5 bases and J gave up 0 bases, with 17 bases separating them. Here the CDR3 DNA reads TGTGCCAGCAGCCAGCTCTTAGGTGGAAACTCCTACGAGCAGTACTTG. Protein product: CASSQLLGGNSYEQYL.